This TCR beta chain is from a study of OX40 agonist ivuxolimab in advanced cancers. Study-wide background: Treatment received earlier with anti-PD-1, anti-PD-L1 or anti-CTLA-4 agents was allowed, and under 50% had some. Study-wide results and limits: On average, CD8+ T cells showed a greater number of expanded clones than CD4+. Normalized T-cell clonal expansion was also low in some nonresponders. CD4+ and CD8+ blood T cells expanded clonally by week 6 at 0.1 to 3.0 mg/kg.

On this clone: The antigen is unknown.

Repertoires were generated with immunoSEQ multiplex PCR, while TCRdb's copy carries only in-frame clones and drops some. This repertoire shows 70,000 to 95,000 clones, around nine tenths found once; its top ten account for around 2.8%. V lost 5 bases to trimming and J lost 8 bases; unmatched junction nucleotides: 5. Per the germline V gene, CDR1 is MNHEY and CDR2 is SVGAGI. The CDR3 is 12 residues long. The input for sequencing was CD4+ or CD8+ T cells sorted from blood, taken in a trial of the OX40 agonist ivuxolimab. This receptor was identified in an adult with an advanced solid tumor such as melanoma, head and neck, liver or kidney cancer. The chain has TRBV6-5 and TRBJ1-2; 7 bases line up with TRBD1. CDR3 in amino acids: CASSKGAGGYTF. CDR3 bases: TGTGCCAGCAGTAAGGGGGCCGGCGGCTACACCTTC.